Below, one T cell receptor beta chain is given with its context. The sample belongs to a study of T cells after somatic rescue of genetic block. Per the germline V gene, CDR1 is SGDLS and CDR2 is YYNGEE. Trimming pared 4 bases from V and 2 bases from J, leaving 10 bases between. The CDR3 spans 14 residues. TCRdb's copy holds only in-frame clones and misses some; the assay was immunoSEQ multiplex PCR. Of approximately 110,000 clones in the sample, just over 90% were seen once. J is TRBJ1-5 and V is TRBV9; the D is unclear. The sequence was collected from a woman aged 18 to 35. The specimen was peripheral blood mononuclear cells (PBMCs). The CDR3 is CASSFGIGNQPQHF. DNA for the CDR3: TGTGCCAGCAGCTTTGGGATTGGCAATCAGCCCCAGCATTTT.